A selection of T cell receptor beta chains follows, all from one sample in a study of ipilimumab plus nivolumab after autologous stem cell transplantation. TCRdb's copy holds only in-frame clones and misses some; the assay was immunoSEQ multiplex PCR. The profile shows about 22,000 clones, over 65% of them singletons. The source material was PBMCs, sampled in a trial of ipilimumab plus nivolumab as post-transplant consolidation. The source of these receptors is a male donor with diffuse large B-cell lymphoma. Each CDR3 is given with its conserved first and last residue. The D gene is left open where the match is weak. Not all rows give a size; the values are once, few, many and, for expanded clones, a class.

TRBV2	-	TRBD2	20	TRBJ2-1	TGTGCCAGCAGTGTTTCTGGAGCGGGGCATTTCACGATTGGCTACAATGAGCAGTTCTTC	CASSVSGAGHFTIGYNEQFF
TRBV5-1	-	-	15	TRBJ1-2	TGCGCCAGCAGCTTGGATGGGACCGGGGGTTATGGCTACACCTTC	CASSLDGTGGYGYTF
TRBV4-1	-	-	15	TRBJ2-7	TGCGCCAGCAGCCTCCAAGACAGAGTTTCCTACGAGCAGTACTTC	CASSLQDRVSYEQYF
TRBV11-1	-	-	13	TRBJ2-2	TGTGCCAGCAGCAGACCCCAGAGGGGGGAGCTGTTTTTT	CASSRPQRGELFF
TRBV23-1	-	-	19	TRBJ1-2	TGCGCCAGCAGTCACTCGGGTGACTTGGACAGCTTACGTACTTATGGCTACACCTTC	CASSHSGDLDSLRTYGYTF
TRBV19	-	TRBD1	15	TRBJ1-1	TGTGCCAGTAGACCCTCGGACAGGGGGCTCACTGAAGCTTTCTTT	CASRPSDRGLTEAFF
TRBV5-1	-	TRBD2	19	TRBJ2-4	TGCGCCAGCAGTCAAAATCCGGGACTAGCGGGGAATGCCAAAAACATTCAGTACTTC	CASSQNPGLAGNAKNIQYF
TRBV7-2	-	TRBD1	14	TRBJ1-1	TGTGCCAGCAGCATATCACAGGGGGTCACTGAAGCTTTCTTT	CASSISQGVTEAFF
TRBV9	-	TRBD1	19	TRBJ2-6	TGTGCCAGCAGCGTACCCGGGACAGGGGTTGGGGTGGGGGCCAACGTCCTGACTTTC	CASSVPGTGVGVGANVLTF
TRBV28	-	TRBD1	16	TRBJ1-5	TGTGCCAGCAGTCACGGACAGGGAGGGGTACGGTGGCCCCAGCATTTT	CASSHGQGGVRWPQHF
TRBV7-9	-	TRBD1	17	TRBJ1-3	TGTGCCAGCAGCGGTCGGGTTGGGACAGAACCTGGAAACACCATATATTTT	CASSGRVGTEPGNTIYF
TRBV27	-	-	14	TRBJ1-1	TGTGCCAGCAGTTTAGAGGCCGTGAACACTGAAGCTTTCTTT	CASSLEAVNTEAFF
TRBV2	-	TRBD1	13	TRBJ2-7	TGTGTCAGCACAGAGGACAGGGTGGGAGAGCAGTACTTC	CVSTEDRVGEQYF
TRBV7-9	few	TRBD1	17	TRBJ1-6	TGTGCCAGCAGCCCAGTCCCGGGACAGGCCTCCAATTCACCCCTCCACTTT	CASSPVPGQASNSPLHF
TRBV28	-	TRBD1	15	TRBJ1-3	TGTGCCAGCAGTTTATCGAGGACAGGGGGAAACACCATATATTTT	CASSLSRTGGNTIYF
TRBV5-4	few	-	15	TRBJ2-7	TGTGCCAGCAGCCCTGGGTGGGGGCGGAGTTACGAGCAGTACTTC	CASSPGWGRSYEQYF
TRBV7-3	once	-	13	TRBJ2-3	TGTGCCAGCAGCTTCTTTGTTGCAGATACGCAGTATTTT	CASSFFVADTQYF
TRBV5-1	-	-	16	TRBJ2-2	TGCGCCAGCAGTTATTCTCAAGGCGTAGAAACCGGGGAGCTGTTTTTT	CASSYSQGVETGELFF
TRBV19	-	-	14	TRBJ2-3	TGTGCCAGTAGTATCCAGGGCTACACAGATACGCAGTATTTT	CASSIQGYTDTQYF
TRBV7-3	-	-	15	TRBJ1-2	TGTGCCAGCAGGCCTGACATGTCGGGGAACTATGGCTACACCTTC	CASRPDMSGNYGYTF
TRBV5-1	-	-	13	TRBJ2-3	TGCGCCAGCAGCTCCTCTAGCACAGATACGCAGTATTTT	CASSSSSTDTQYF
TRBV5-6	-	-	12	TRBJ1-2	TGTGCCAGCAGCTTTCCGGGTCGAGGCTACACCTTC	CASSFPGRGYTF
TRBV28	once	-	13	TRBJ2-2	TGTGCCAGCAGATTACAGGGAGGCGGGGAGCTGTTTTTT	CASRLQGGGELFF
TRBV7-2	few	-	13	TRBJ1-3	TGTGCCAGCACCAGGACTGCTGGAAACACCATATATTTT	CASTRTAGNTIYF
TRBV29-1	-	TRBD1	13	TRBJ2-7	TGCAGCGTTGTGGACAGGGGAACCTACGAGCAGTACTTC	CSVVDRGTYEQYF
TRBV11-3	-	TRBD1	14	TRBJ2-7	TGTGCCAGCAGCCCTGGGACAGGGGACCACGAGCAGTACTTC	CASSPGTGDHEQYF
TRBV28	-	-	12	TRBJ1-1	TGTGCCAGCAGTCCGACAGACACTGAAGCTTTCTTT	CASSPTDTEAFF
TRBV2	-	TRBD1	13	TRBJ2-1	TGTGCCAGCACTAGGGACAGGTACAATGAGCAGTTCTTC	CASTRDRYNEQFF
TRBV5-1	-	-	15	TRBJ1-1	TGCGCCAGCAGCTTGTTCGGGGAGGGGAACACTGAAGCTTTCTTT	CASSLFGEGNTEAFF
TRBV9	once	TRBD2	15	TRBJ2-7	TGTGCCAGCAGCGTAGAGGCTAGCGGAGCCTACGAGCAGTACTTC	CASSVEASGAYEQYF
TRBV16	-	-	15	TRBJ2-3	TGTGCCAGCAGCCAGATCGCGGGGACCACAGATACGCAGTATTTT	CASSQIAGTTDTQYF
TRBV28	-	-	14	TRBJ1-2	TGTGCCAGCAGATTTCAGGGAACTAACTATGGCTACACCTTC	CASRFQGTNYGYTF
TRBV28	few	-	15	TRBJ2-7	TGTGCCAGCAGTTTATTGGCGGGGCAAGAAGACGAGCAGTACTTC	CASSLLAGQEDEQYF
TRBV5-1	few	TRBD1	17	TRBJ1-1	TGCGCCAGCAGCCGAGGACAGGGGGCCTTTATGAACACTGAAGCTTTCTTT	CASSRGQGAFMNTEAFF
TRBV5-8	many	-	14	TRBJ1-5	TGTGCCAGCAGCTTAAGTGGCAACAATCAGCCCCAGCATTTT	CASSLSGNNQPQHF
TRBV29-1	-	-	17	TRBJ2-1	TGCAGCGTTTGGAGGTTTGGGGACACGGGGTTTGTGTGGGGTATGTTCTTC	CSVWRFGDTGFVWGMFF
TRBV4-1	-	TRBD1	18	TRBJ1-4	TGCGCCAGCAGCCCCAAGCTCTTGGTAGGGACAGGAGGTGAAAAACTGTTTTTT	CASSPKLLVGTGGEKLFF
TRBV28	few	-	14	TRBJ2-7	TGTGCCAGCAGAACTCGCCTAGGGACCTACGAGCAGTACTTC	CASRTRLGTYEQYF
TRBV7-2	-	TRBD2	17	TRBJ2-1	TGTGCCAGCAGCTTAAACGGACTAGCGGGGGGGTCCAATGAGCAGTTCTTC	CASSLNGLAGGSNEQFF
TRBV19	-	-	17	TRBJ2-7	TGTGCCAGTAGTATAGATCCCCCCGGGGTTTACACCTACGAGCAGTACTTC	CASSIDPPGVYTYEQYF
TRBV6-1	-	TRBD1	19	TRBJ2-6	TGTGCCAGCAGTGCTGCGACAGGGGCTATGGACTCTGGGGCCAACGTCCTGACTTTC	CASSAATGAMDSGANVLTF
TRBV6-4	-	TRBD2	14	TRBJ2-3	TGTGCCAGCAGTGACGGCGCGGGGGGGACCTCCAAGTATTTT	CASSDGAGGTSKYF
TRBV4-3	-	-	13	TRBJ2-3	TGCGCCAGCAGCCAAGACATCACAGATACGCAGTATTTT	CASSQDITDTQYF
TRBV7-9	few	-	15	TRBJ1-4	TGTGCCAGCAGCCCAGCCGGGCCGCCTAATGAAAAACTGTTTTTT	CASSPAGPPNEKLFF
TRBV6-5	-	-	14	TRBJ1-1	TGTGCCAGCAGTTACCCAGGGGCCAGGACTGAAGCTTTCTTT	CASSYPGARTEAFF